This T cell receptor beta chain was obtained from a study of immune heterogeneity within non-small cell lung tumors. CDR1 is SGDLS and CDR2 is YYNGEE in the germline V gene. The V gene end was trimmed by 4 bases and the J gene end by 6 bases; junction bases not matched to a gene: 10. The CDR3 has 15 amino acids. A remark on this clonotype: What it recognizes is unknown.

Study-wide points: Local T-cell clonality tracked local tumor mutational burden, showing a moderate yet significant relationship (R 0.3 to 0.4). Identical dominant CDR3 beta clonotypes recurred across a patient's tumor sites, together with site-unique high-frequency clones.

Multiplex PCR with 32 V and 13 J primers amplified TCR beta CDR3. One entry per CDR3 protein, called by TCRdb with MiXCR from the multiplex PCR reads. The profile covers some 31,000 distinct CDR3 sequences, with 28% appearing a single time and under 5% taken by the ten largest. Template came from bulk tumor genomic DNA, at approximately 600 ng per sample. Widely spaced biopsies, several per primary tumor, were obtained at surgery. Each patient presented with untreated, newly diagnosed non-small cell lung cancer and received curative surgery. Sample donors consisted of newly diagnosed non-small cell lung cancer patients who were undergoing surgery with curative intent.

The chain joins TRBV9 to TRBJ2-3; TRBD2 matches at 8 bases. Sequences were obtained from lung tumor tissue. The sequence was obtained from a man aged 35 to 55 with non-small cell lung cancer. The CDR3 region is CASSTRPGGFDTQYF. In nucleotides, the CDR3 is TGTGCCAGCAGCACCCGCCCGGGAGGGTTCGATACGCAGTATTTT.